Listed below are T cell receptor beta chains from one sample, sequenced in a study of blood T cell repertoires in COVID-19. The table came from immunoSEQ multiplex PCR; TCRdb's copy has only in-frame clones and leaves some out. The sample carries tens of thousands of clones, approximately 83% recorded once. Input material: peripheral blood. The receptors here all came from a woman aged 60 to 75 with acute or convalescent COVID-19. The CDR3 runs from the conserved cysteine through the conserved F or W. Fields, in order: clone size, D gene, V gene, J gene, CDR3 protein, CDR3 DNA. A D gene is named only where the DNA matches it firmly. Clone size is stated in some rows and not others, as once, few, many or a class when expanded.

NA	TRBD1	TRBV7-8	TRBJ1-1	CASSTGQGLNTEAFF	TGTGCCAGCAGCACGGGACAGGGGTTGAACACTGAAGCTTTCTTT
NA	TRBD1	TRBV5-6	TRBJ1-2	CASSPDRGLYGYTF	TGTGCCAGCAGCCCCGACAGGGGGCTCTATGGCTACACCTTC
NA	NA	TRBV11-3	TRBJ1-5	CASSLAWRASNQPQHF	TGTGCCAGCAGCTTAGCCTGGAGAGCTAGCAATCAGCCCCAGCATTTT
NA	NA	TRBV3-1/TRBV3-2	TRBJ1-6	CASSQDLPEHSYNSPLHF	TGTGCCAGCAGCCAAGATTTGCCAGAACACAGCTATAATTCACCCCTCCACTTT
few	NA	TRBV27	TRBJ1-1	CASSSSLSLGAFF	TGTGCCAGCAGTTCCTCCCTCTCACTCGGGGCTTTCTTT
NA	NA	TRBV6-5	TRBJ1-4	CASSYGPGGGNEKLFF	TGTGCCAGCAGTTACGGACCTGGGGGCGGGAATGAAAAACTGTTTTTT
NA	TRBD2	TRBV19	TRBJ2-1	CASSIGASGGAYNEQFF	TGTGCCAGTAGTATAGGGGCTAGCGGGGGGGCTTACAATGAGCAGTTCTTC
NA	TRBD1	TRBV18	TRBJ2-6	CASSPPRIVGTEENSGANVLTF	TGTGCCAGCTCACCACCGCGTATCGTCGGGACAGAAGAAAACTCTGGGGCCAACGTCCTGACTTTC
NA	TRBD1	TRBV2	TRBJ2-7	CASGTAATYEQYF	TGTGCCAGTGGGACAGCAGCTACCTACGAGCAGTACTTC
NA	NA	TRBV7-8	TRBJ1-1	CASSPQGRDAEAFF	TGTGCCAGCAGCCCCCAGGGGAGGGACGCTGAAGCTTTCTTT
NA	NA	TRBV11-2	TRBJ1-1	CASSLVGGNTEAFF	TGTGCCAGCAGCTTAGTGGGGGGGAACACTGAAGCTTTCTTT
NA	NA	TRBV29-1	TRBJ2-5	CSVVPSRGETQYF	TGCAGCGTTGTTCCTAGCCGGGGAGAGACCCAGTACTTC
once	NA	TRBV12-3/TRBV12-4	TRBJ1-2	CASSFPGVRGYTF	TGTGCCAGCAGTTTTCCGGGGGTCCGGGGCTACACCTTC
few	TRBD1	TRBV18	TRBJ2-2	CASSPGQGTGELFF	TGTGCCAGCTCACCGGGACAGGGAACCGGGGAGCTGTTTTTT
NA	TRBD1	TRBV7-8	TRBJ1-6	CASSSRGLFGSPLHF	TGTGCCAGCAGCTCCAGGGGGCTCTTCGGGTCACCCCTCCACTTT
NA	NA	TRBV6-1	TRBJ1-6	CASSESPGGQGSPLHF	TGTGCCAGCAGTGAATCCCCGGGGGGGCAGGGGTCACCCCTCCACTTT
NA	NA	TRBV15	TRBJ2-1	CATSRGDSNEQFF	TGTGCCACCAGCAGAGGCGACTCAAATGAGCAGTTCTTC
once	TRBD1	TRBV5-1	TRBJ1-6	CASSIRTGNNSPLHF	TGCGCCAGCAGCATCAGGACAGGCAATAATTCACCCCTCCACTTT
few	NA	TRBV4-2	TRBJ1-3	CASSKGGVRGAGNTIYF	TGTGCCAGCAGCAAAGGAGGAGTCAGGGGTGCTGGAAACACCATATATTTT
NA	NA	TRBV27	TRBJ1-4	CASSSNRVNNEKLFF	TGTGCCAGCAGCTCCAACCGGGTCAATAATGAAAAACTGTTTTTT
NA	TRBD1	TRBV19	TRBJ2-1	CASSIDRGAYNEQFF	TGTGCCAGTAGTATCGACAGGGGTGCTTACAATGAGCAGTTCTTC
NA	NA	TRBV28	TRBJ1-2	CASRLGRNYGYTF	TGTGCCAGCAGATTAGGGAGAAACTATGGCTACACCTTC
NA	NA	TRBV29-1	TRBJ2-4	CSVGLFGAHIQYF	TGCAGCGTTGGGTTATTTGGGGCGCACATTCAGTACTTC
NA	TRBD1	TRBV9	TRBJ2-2	CASSARQGSTGELFF	TGTGCCAGCAGCGCGAGACAGGGGAGCACCGGGGAGCTGTTTTTT
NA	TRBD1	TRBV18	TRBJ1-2	CASSLTGGSNGYTF	TGTGCCAGCTCACTCACAGGGGGCAGTAATGGCTACACCTTC
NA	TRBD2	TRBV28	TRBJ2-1	CATGTSVNNEQFF	TGTGCCACCGGGACTAGCGTGAACAATGAGCAGTTCTTC
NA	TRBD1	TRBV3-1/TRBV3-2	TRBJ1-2	CASSHKTGKTGGYTF	TGTGCCAGCAGCCATAAGACAGGGAAGACTGGTGGCTACACCTTC
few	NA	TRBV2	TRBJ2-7	CASSVQRVEQYF	TGTGCCAGCAGTGTCCAACGGGTCGAGCAGTACTTC
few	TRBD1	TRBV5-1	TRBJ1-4	CASHRGSNEKLFF	TGCGCCAGTCACAGGGGCTCTAATGAAAAACTGTTTTTT
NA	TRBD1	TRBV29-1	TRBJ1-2	CSVGQGSKYGYTF	TGCAGCGTTGGACAGGGCTCGAAGTATGGCTACACCTTC
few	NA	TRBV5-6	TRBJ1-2	CASSLDGGYGYTF	TGTGCCAGCAGCCTGGACGGGGGCTATGGCTACACCTTC
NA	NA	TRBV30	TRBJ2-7	CAWSLSYEQYF	TGTGCCTGGAGTTTATCCTACGAGCAGTACTTC
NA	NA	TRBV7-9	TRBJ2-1	CASSLGAKPAYNEQFF	TGTGCCAGCAGCCTAGGGGCCAAGCCGGCCTACAATGAGCAGTTCTTC
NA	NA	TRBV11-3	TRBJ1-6	CASSLDHSSPLHF	TGTGCCAGCAGCTTAGATCACAGTTCACCCCTCCACTTT
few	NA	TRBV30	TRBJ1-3	CAWKGWRGTGNTIYF	TGTGCCTGGAAAGGTTGGCGGGGGACTGGAAACACCATATATTTT
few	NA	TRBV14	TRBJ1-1	CASSHSMNTEAFF	TGTGCCAGCAGCCATTCTATGAACACTGAAGCTTTCTTT
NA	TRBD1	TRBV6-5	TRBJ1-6	CASSYTGQGTSLHF	TGTGCCAGCAGTTACACTGGACAGGGAACATCCCTCCACTTT
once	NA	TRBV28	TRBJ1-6	CAAGADSNSPLHF	TGTGCAGCCGGGGCGGACAGTAATTCACCCCTCCACTTT
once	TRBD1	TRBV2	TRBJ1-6	CASNTRQGADSPLHF	TGTGCCAGCAATACTAGACAGGGTGCAGATTCACCCCTCCACTTT
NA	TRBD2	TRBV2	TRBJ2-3	CASSFGLAGSGDTQYF	TGTGCCAGCAGTTTCGGACTAGCGGGATCGGGAGATACGCAGTATTTT
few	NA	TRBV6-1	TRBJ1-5	CASSDRQGYNQPQHF	TGTGCCAGCAGTGACCGCCAGGGTTACAATCAGCCCCAGCATTTT
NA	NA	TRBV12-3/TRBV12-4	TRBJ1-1	CASSLGSGTEAFF	TGTGCCAGCAGTTTAGGTTCGGGCACTGAAGCTTTCTTT
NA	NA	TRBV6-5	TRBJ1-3	CASSYSGQRNTIYF	TGTGCCAGCAGTTATTCCGGACAGCGAAACACCATATATTTT
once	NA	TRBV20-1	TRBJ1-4	CSASYGVEKLFF	TGCAGTGCTAGTTACGGGGTTGAAAAACTGTTTTTT
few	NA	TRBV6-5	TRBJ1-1	CASSYRSRGNTEAFF	TGTGCCAGCAGTTACAGGAGCAGGGGGAACACTGAAGCTTTCTTT
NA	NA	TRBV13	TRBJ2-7	CASSLGLWTTYEQYF	TGTGCCAGCAGCTTAGGCCTATGGACTACCTACGAGCAGTACTTC
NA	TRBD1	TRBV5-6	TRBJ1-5	CASSGDRGNQPQHF	TGTGCCAGCAGCGGGGACAGGGGAAATCAGCCCCAGCATTTT
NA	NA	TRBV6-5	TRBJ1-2	CASSYRDKNYGYTF	TGTGCCAGCAGTTACCGGGACAAAAACTATGGCTACACCTTC
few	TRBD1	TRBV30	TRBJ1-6	CAWDLGQGDNSPLHF	TGTGCCTGGGATCTGGGACAGGGTGACAATTCACCCCTCCACTTT
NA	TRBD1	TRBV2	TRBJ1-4	CASGAGGNEKLFF	TGTGCCAGCGGGGCAGGGGGTAATGAAAAACTGTTTTTT
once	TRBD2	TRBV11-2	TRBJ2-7	CASSLLAGEQYF	TGTGCCAGCAGCTTACTAGCGGGGGAGCAGTACTTC